The 18 T cell receptor beta chains reported below all come from one sample, sequenced in a study of T cells after yellow fever vaccination. Via MiXCR, TCRdb re-called the 5' RACE reads, giving one row per CDR3 protein. The sample consists of fewer than 150,000 distinct CDR3 sequences, approximately 7.7% of them appearing once. The sample in question was CD4+ T cells sorted from PBMCs, obtained 5 days after the yellow fever booster vaccination. Every receptor here comes from a man aged 25-40 years who received the YFV17D yellow fever vaccine.

In its sample, this clonotype was seen many times. V is TRBV7-2 and J is TRBJ1-3; no clear D gene. Germline CDR1 reads SGHTA; CDR2 reads FQGNSA. V was clipped by 5 bases and J by 0 bases, with 14 bases between them. This CDR3 is 16 amino acids long. CDR3 amino acids: CASSVNRESSGNTIYF. CDR3 nucleotide sequence: TGTGCCAGCAGCGTAAACCGGGAGAGCTCTGGAAACACCATATATTTT.

This clonotype was seen repeatedly, ten times or more. The chain couples TRBV11-2 to TRBJ1-6; a weak D match, TRBD1 (5 bases). Germline V gene lookup returns CDR1 SGHAT and CDR2 FQNNGV. There are 12 residues in the CDR3. Trimming took 2 bases from V and 14 from J, leaving 10 bases between them. CDR3 in amino acids: CASSLQGKSLHF. Written as DNA, the CDR3 is TGTGCCAGCAGCTTACAGGGAAAATCCCTCCACTTT.

This clonotype was counted at least ten times. This chain uses TRBV2 with TRBJ2-3, with 12 bases lining up with TRBD2. CDR1 is SNHLY, CDR2 FYNNEI, per germline. Germline trimming cut 8 bases from V and 1 base from J; bases unmatched to any gene: 4. CDR3 size: 15 residues. CDR3 sequence: CASSGLAGRTDTQYF. The CDR3 DNA sequence: TGTGCCAGCTCGGGACTAGCGGGTCGCACAGATACGCAGTATTTT.

This clonotype was counted a few times. V is TRBV7-2 and J is TRBJ1-4, with a possible D match to TRBD1 (6 bases). V lost 0 bases and J lost 8, with 19 bases in between. Germline V gene data show CDR1 as SGHTA and CDR2 as FQGNSA. The CDR3 consists of 17 residues. The CDR3: CASSLAVGRGLGEKLFF. DNA for the CDR3: TGTGCCAGCAGCTTAGCTGTGGGCAGGGGTCTAGGGGAAAAACTGTTTTTT.

This clonotype appeared many times. The V gene is TRBV3-1, the J gene TRBJ1-2; TRBD1 matches at 8 bases. There are 14 residues in the CDR3. Germline V lookup: CDR1 LGHDT, CDR2 YNNKEL (reference sequence). Trimming cost V 1 base and J 8 bases; bases outside gene matches: 6. The CDR3 is CASSQGTGYRGYTF. CDR3 bases: TGTGCCAGCAGCCAAGGGACAGGGTACCGAGGCTACACCTTC.

Ten or more counts support this clonotype. J is TRBJ2-7 and V is TRBV7-2; D is tentatively TRBD1 or TRBD2 (5 bases each). CDR1 and CDR2 from the germline V gene are SGHTA and FQGNSA. The CDR3 length is 15 residues. V gave up 2 bases and J gave up 2 bases, with 13 bases separating them. The CDR3, as DNA: TGTGCCAGCAGCTTACCGTCGGGGACCCCCTACGAGCAGTACTTC. It codes for CASSLPSGTPYEQYF.

This clonotype was counted between two and nine times. This chain links TRBV19 with TRBJ2-6, with D tentatively TRBD2 (5 bases). The V end was cut by 7 bases, the J end by 1 base, with 17 bases between. CDR1 and CDR2 from the germline V gene are LNHDA and SQIVND (reference sequence). CDR3 length equals 17 residues. CDR3 sequence: CASTISGSLSGANVLTF. The CDR3 DNA reads TGTGCCAGTACCATTTCGGGATCCCTATCTGGGGCCAACGTCCTGACTTTC.

A word on this clonotype: A much larger clonotype is one base distant, so this may be a read error. This chain uses TRBV6-4 with TRBJ2-5; 12 bases are shared with TRBD2. There are 17 residues in the CDR3. Germline CDR1 reads MRHNA; CDR2 reads SNTAGT. J gave up 5 bases and V 5 bases, and 12 bases lay outside the gene matches. In DNA, the CDR3 is TGTGCCAGCAGTCCTCTAGGACTAGCGGGGTGCCACGAGACCCAGTACTTC. Translated: CASSPLGLAGCHETQYF.

Many counts were recorded for this clonotype. The chain is built from TRBV6-2 or TRBV6-3 and TRBJ1-5; 8 positions agree with TRBD1. In germline, CDR1 is MNHEY, CDR2 SVGEGT. V trimming: 7 bases; J trimming: 4 bases; junction bases outside the gene matches: 6. CDR3 length equals 14 residues. The CDR3, as DNA: TGTGCCAGCAATCAGGGGGCTCGGAATCAGCCCCAGCATTTT. This gives the protein CASNQGARNQPQHF.

The chain couples TRBV3-1 to TRBJ2-1, with D tentatively TRBD1 (5 bases). Per germline, CDR1 LGHDT and CDR2 YNNKEL (reference sequence). CDR3 size: 18 residues. The V end lost 0 bases, the J end lost 8 bases, and 23 bases lay between the germline ends. The CDR3 DNA follows: TGTGCCAGCAGCCAAGATTCGCCGGCCCGGAAAATAGGGGATGAGCAGTTCTTC. Translating gives CASSQDSPARKIGDEQFF.

Ten or more counts support this clonotype. The V call is TRBV7-2, the J call TRBJ2-1; D may be TRBD1 or TRBD2 (5 bases each). The CDR3 covers 16 residues. CDR1 and CDR2 (germline): SGHTA, FQGNSA. Trimming stripped 5 bases from V and 0 bases from J, with 14 bases between. This CDR3 is CASSLFGASSYNEQFF. Written as DNA, the CDR3 is TGTGCCAGCAGCCTGTTCGGGGCAAGCTCCTACAATGAGCAGTTCTTC.

This clonotype was picked up many times. The chain is built from TRBV7-9 and TRBJ1-4, with D possibly matching TRBD1 (6 bases). This CDR3 spans 14 amino acids. Germline V gene lookup returns CDR1 SEHNR and CDR2 FQNEAQ (reference sequence). Trimming removed 5 bases from V and 1 base from J, with 8 bases in between. Here the CDR3 reads CASSQQGTNEKLFF. The CDR3 DNA reads as TGTGCCAGCAGCCAACAGGGAACTAATGAAAAACTGTTTTTT.

This clonotype was observed at least ten times. The CDR3 here is CASSQGRGTGNEQFF. The CDR3 DNA is TGCGCCAGCAGCCAAGGAAGGGGGACGGGCAATGAGCAGTTCTTC. The chain combines TRBV4-1 with TRBJ2-1, with D perhaps TRBD1 (6 bases). Looked up from germline, CDR1 is MGHRA and CDR2 is YSYEKL. V was pared by 1 base and J by 6 bases, with 13 bases between. The CDR3 loop spans 15 amino acids.

In this sample, this clonotype turned up many times. The rearrangement joins TRBV30 to TRBJ2-1; D gene unclear. CDR3 length: 13 amino acids. The germline gives CDR1 GTSNPN, CDR2 SVGIG (reference sequence). Deletions cut 3 bases from V and 8 bases from J, with 14 bases between. The CDR3 DNA reads as TGTGCCTGGAGGAAATCGGGTGGCTATGAGCAGTTCTTC. Translation gives CAWRKSGGYEQFF.

Ten or more counts support this clonotype. This chain connects TRBV11-2 to TRBJ2-7; D possibly corresponds to TRBD1 (6 bases). Trimming left V 5 bases short and J 7 bases short, with 15 bases between. The CDR3 is 13 amino acids. Germline V gene lookup returns CDR1 SGHAT and CDR2 FQNNGV. The CDR3 spells CASSPDRSGEQYF. CDR3 sequence (DNA): TGTGCCAGCAGCCCCGACAGGTCGGGGGAGCAGTACTTC.

This clonotype was seen repeatedly, ten times or more. This chain links TRBV20-1 with TRBJ1-5; D gene ambiguous. V shed 7 bases and J shed 7 bases, with 17 bases lying between them. Germline values: CDR1 DFQATT, CDR2 SNEGSKA (reference sequence). The CDR3 is made up of 13 amino acids. The CDR3 is CSVKSFGGQPQHF. In nucleotides, the CDR3 is TGCAGTGTTAAAAGTTTCGGCGGCCAGCCCCAGCATTTT.

This clonotype was picked up many times. The rearrangement uses TRBV7-9 and TRBJ2-5, with 11 bases fitting TRBD2. Losses at the gene ends were 5 bases for V and 5 bases for J; bases not matched to a gene: 7. The CDR3 consists of 15 residues. The germline CDR1 and CDR2 sequences are SEHNR and FQNEAQ (reference sequence). CDR3 nucleotides: TGTGCCAGCAGCCCGCGACTAGCGGGAATGGAGACCCAGTACTTC. This sequence encodes CASSPRLAGMETQYF.

This clonotype was detected many times. The chain links TRBV12-3 or TRBV12-4 to TRBJ1-5, with no clear D. Trimming shortened V by 5 bases and J by 0 bases, and 5 bases separated the two germline ends. CDR3 length equals 13 residues. CDR3 region: CASSPNSNQPQHF. In nucleotides, the CDR3 is TGTGCCAGCAGTCCCAATAGCAATCAGCCCCAGCATTTT.